The 28 T cell receptor beta chains given below trace back to one sample, sequenced in a study of blood T cell repertoires in COVID-19. Sequenced by immunoSEQ multiplex PCR; TCRdb stores in-frame clones only, minus some. The table shows more than 200,000 clones, with roughly 88% occurring only once. The sequencing input was peripheral blood. Receptor source: a woman in her twenties or thirties with COVID-19, enrolled during active disease.

This chain uses TRBV4-2 with TRBJ1-2, with D uncertain. Looked up from germline, CDR1 is LGHNA and CDR2 is YNFKEQ. The germline V and J ends were trimmed by 0 bases and 0 bases, with 11 bases remaining between them. There are 16 residues in the CDR3. In DNA, the CDR3 is TGTGCCAGCAGCCAAGAAAAGGTGCGGACTAACTATGGCTACACCTTC. It yields the protein CASSQEKVRTNYGYTF.

J is TRBJ1-2 and V is TRBV5-6; no clear D. With 5 bases removed from V and 3 bases from J, the gap between germline ends came to 11 bases. Germline assignment: CDR1 SGHDT and CDR2 YYEEEE. This CDR3 has 13 residues. The CDR3 nucleotides read TGTGCCAGCAGACCCGACTCCTACTATGGCTACACCTTC. Protein: CASRPDSYYGYTF.

This chain connects TRBV7-6 to TRBJ1-1; 10 positions match TRBD1. The junction had 7 bases not matched to a gene; V was cut back by 4 bases and J by 5 bases. Per germline, CDR1 SGHVS and CDR2 FNYEAQ. The CDR3 contains 15 residues. This CDR3 reads CASSSPGTGETEAFF. In DNA, the CDR3 is TGTGCCAGCAGCTCCCCCGGGACAGGGGAAACTGAAGCTTTCTTT.

The chain is built from TRBV7-2 and TRBJ2-5, with 7 nucleotides matching TRBD1. Germline V gene sequence: CDR1 SGHTA, CDR2 FQGNSA. V trimming: 6 bases; J trimming: 0 bases; junction bases outside the gene matches: 13. The CDR3 consists of 17 residues. This chain's CDR3 is CASSHVIGTVDQETQYF. The DNA for the CDR3 is TGTGCCAGCAGTCATGTTATTGGGACAGTCGACCAAGAGACCCAGTACTTC. The full variable domain, completed using reference TRBV7-2 and TRBJ2-5, is GAGVSQSPSNKVTEKGKDVELRCDPISGHTALYWYRQSLGQGLEFLIYFQGNSAPDKSGLPSDRFSAERTGGSVSTLTIQRTQQEDSAVYLCASSHVIGTVDQETQYFGPGTRLLVL.

J is TRBJ2-2 and V is TRBV6-5; D remains unclear. V was pared by 0 bases and J by 1 base, with 6 bases between. The CDR3 length is 15 residues. Per germline, CDR1 MNHEY and CDR2 SVGAGI. The CDR3 DNA sequence: TGTGCCAGCAGTTACTCATCCGGGAACACCGGGGAGCTGTTTTTT. This translates into CASSYSSGNTGELFF.

The chain is built from TRBV5-6 and TRBJ1-2; 7 positions agree with TRBD1. V trimming: 5 bases; J trimming: 4 bases; junction bases outside the gene matches: 5. The CDR3 covers 13 residues. The germline gives CDR1 SGHDT, CDR2 YYEEEE. CDR3 nucleotide sequence: TGTGCCAGCAGTCCGACAGGGATCTATGGCTACACCTTC. Its translation is CASSPTGIYGYTF.

V and J are TRBV28 and TRBJ1-2, with TRBD1 identical over 9 bases. Trimming took 7 bases from V and 7 from J; bases not matched to a gene: 13. Per the germline V gene, CDR1 is MDHEN and CDR2 is SYDVKM. This CDR3 is built from 15 residues. The CDR3 reads CASTPPPGQGVGYTF. The CDR3 DNA sequence: TGTGCCAGCACCCCCCCACCGGGACAGGGAGTTGGCTACACCTTC.

The chain combines TRBV6-2 or TRBV6-3 with TRBJ2-7; no definite D call. The germline V gene has CDR1 MNHEY and CDR2 SVGEGT. V lost 3 bases and J 3 bases, leaving 3 bases between the germline ends. The CDR3 length is 11 residues. Written as DNA, the CDR3 is TGTGCCAGCAGTTATAACTACGAGCAGTACGTC. This sequence encodes CASSYNYEQYV.

The rearrangement links TRBV12-3 or TRBV12-4 to TRBJ2-1, with D possibly TRBD1 on 6 matching bases. V was clipped by 5 bases and J by 10 bases, with 12 bases between them. The CDR3 runs to 12 residues. CDR3 protein: CASSLGGGEQFF. In DNA, the CDR3 is TGTGCCAGCAGTCTTGGGGGCGGGGAGCAGTTCTTC.

The V call is TRBV19, the J call TRBJ1-5, with a tentative D call TRBD1 (6 bases). The CDR3 is 14 amino acids. The V end lost 9 bases, the J end lost 4 bases, and 16 bases lay between the germline ends. Germline lookup yields CDR1 LNHDA and CDR2 SQIVND (reference sequence). DNA for the CDR3: TGTGCCAGCAAACAGGGTGGGGGAAATCAGCCCCAGCATTTT. Protein: CASKQGGGNQPQHF.

DNA of the CDR3: TGTGCCAGCAGTTTAGGGGGCGGCTCCTACGAGCAGTACTTC. Protein product: CASSLGGGSYEQYF. The chain is built from TRBV28 and TRBJ2-7; D is perhaps TRBD1 (6 bases). CDR3 length: 14 residues. Between the trimmed V and J ends, which lost 2 bases and 0 bases, there was a span of 8 bases. The germline CDR1 and CDR2 sequences are MDHEN and SYDVKM.

Only a few counts were recorded for this clone. The genes are TRBV27 and TRBJ2-3; 15 bases agree with TRBD2. Trimming at V came to 2 bases and at J to 2 bases, leaving 11 bases not matched to a gene. CDR3 length: 20 amino acids. Germline values: CDR1 MNHEY, CDR2 SMNVEV (reference sequence). The CDR3 sequence is CASSLGQPGLAGGFTDTQYF. In DNA form, the CDR3 reads TGTGCCAGCAGTTTAGGACAGCCAGGACTAGCGGGGGGGTTCACAGATACGCAGTATTTT.

The chain employs TRBV5-1 and TRBJ1-2; possibly TRBD1 for D (5 bases). This CDR3 spans 15 amino acids. The V and J ends lost 6 bases and 6 bases respectively, with 21 bases between them. CDR1 is SGHRS, CDR2 YFSETQ, per germline. The CDR3 sequence is CASTNAPGLRDGYTF. In DNA, the CDR3 is TGCGCCAGCACCAACGCACCAGGGTTAAGGGATGGCTACACCTTC.

V usage is TRBV7-2 and J usage is TRBJ2-7; D gene unclear. CDR3 length: 13 residues. V gave up 2 bases and J gave up 4 bases, with 9 bases separating them. CDR1 SGHTA and CDR2 FQGNSA come from the germline V gene. CDR3 bases: TGTGCCAGCAGCTTAAACAGTGGGTACGAGCAGTACTTC. Encoded protein: CASSLNSGYEQYF.

The V and J genes are TRBV5-6 and TRBJ2-7; 7 nucleotides line up with TRBD2. V shed 4 bases, J shed 5 bases, and the junction held 6 bases outside the gene matches. CDR1 SGHDT and CDR2 YYEEEE come from the germline V gene. The CDR3 spans 13 residues. CDR3 region: CASSMGGGHEQYV. The CDR3 coding sequence is TGTGCCAGCAGCATGGGCGGGGGTCACGAGCAGTACGTC.

J is TRBJ1-2 and V is TRBV5-5; D gene unclear. This CDR3 has 14 residues. CDR1 SGHKS and CDR2 YYEKEE come from the germline V gene (reference sequence). Trimming removed 4 bases at V and 0 bases at J, with 10 bases between. The CDR3 sequence is CASSRGESNYGYTF. The CDR3 region has the DNA TGTGCCAGCAGCCGCGGGGAGTCTAACTATGGCTACACCTTC.

The chain carries TRBV6-4 and TRBJ2-2, with no clear D. Germline CDR1 is MRHNA and CDR2 is SNTAGT. CDR3 size: 15 residues. The V and J ends lost 0 bases and 4 bases respectively, with 9 bases between them. CDR3 nucleotides: TGTGCCAGCAGTGACTCGGCAGTTGGCACCGGGGAGCTGTTTTTT. It encodes CASSDSAVGTGELFF.

This clone appeared a few times. The chain links TRBV20-1 to TRBJ2-7; 8 nucleotides align to TRBD1. The germline V gene encodes CDR1 DFQATT and CDR2 SNEGSKA (reference sequence). The CDR3 is made up of 11 amino acids. The V gene end was trimmed by 6 bases and the J gene end by 5 bases; junction bases not matched to a gene: 3. The CDR3 region is CSAQTGDEQYF. DNA of the CDR3: TGCAGTGCCCAGACAGGGGACGAGCAGTACTTC.

This clone turned up a few times. The rearrangement uses TRBV9 and TRBJ2-1; tentative D call: TRBD1 (6 bases). Trimming took 0 bases from V and 7 from J, leaving 11 bases between them. The germline gives CDR1 SGDLS, CDR2 YYNGEE. This CDR3 region has 14 residues. In DNA form, the CDR3 reads TGTGCCAGCAGCGTAGATGGCAGGGGAAATGAGCAGTTCTTC. This gives the protein CASSVDGRGNEQFF. Filled out from reference TRBV9 and TRBJ2-1, the complete variable domain reads DSGVTQTPKHLITATGQRVTLRCSPRSGDLSVYWYQQSLDQGLQFLIQYYNGEERAKGNILERFSAQQFPDLHSELNLSSLELGDSALYFCASSVDGRGNEQFFGPGTRLTVL.

The chain combines TRBV4-1 with TRBJ2-6, with TRBD1 identical over 10 bases. With 8 bases clipped from V and 3 bases from J, the junction kept 10 bases outside the gene matches. The V gene's germline CDR1 is MGHRA and CDR2 YSYEKL. The CDR3 extends over 17 amino acids. The CDR3 sequence is CASYGQGVVGGANVLTF. The CDR3 DNA reads as TGCGCCAGCTATGGACAGGGGGTCGTTGGTGGGGCCAACGTCCTGACTTTC.

This chain links TRBV19 with TRBJ1-2; 8 bases are shared with TRBD1. With V trimmed by 0 bases and J by 8 bases, 8 bases remained unmatched. This CDR3 comprises 15 residues. Germline V gene lookup returns CDR1 LNHDA and CDR2 SQIVND (reference sequence). The CDR3 loop reads CASSIDSAGGGGYTF. In DNA form, the CDR3 reads TGTGCCAGTAGTATAGATTCAGCAGGGGGCGGCGGCTACACCTTC. The entire variable domain, with the rest obtained from reference TRBV19 and TRBJ1-2, is as follows: DGGITQSPKYLFRKEGQNVTLSCEQNLNHDAMYWYRQDPGQGLRLIYYSQIVNDFQKGDIAEGYSVSREKKESFPLTVTSAQKNPTAFYLCASSIDSAGGGGYTFGSGTRLTVV.

There are a few counts of this clone. The rearrangement links TRBV7-9 to TRBJ2-5; 9 bases are a match to TRBD1. V shed 8 bases, J shed 1 base, and the junction held 8 bases outside the gene matches. Germline V lookup: CDR1 SEHNR, CDR2 FQNEAQ (reference sequence). This CDR3 region has 15 residues. The CDR3 bases are TGTGCCAGCGCCGGATGGGACAGGGCCCAAGAGACCCAGTACTTC. This translates into CASAGWDRAQETQYF.

The table lists this clone with a count of one. V and J are TRBV6-5 and TRBJ2-7; no clear D. The CDR3 totals 15 residues. The germline CDR1 and CDR2 sequences are MNHEY and SVGAGI. The V end was cut by 6 bases, the J end by 3 bases, with 18 bases between. The CDR3 bases are TGTGCCAGCAGAAGTTCCTGGTCCTACCACTACGAGCAGTACTTC. Its protein is CASRSSWSYHYEQYF.

The chain recombines TRBV7-2 with TRBJ1-4; no reliable D call. The V gene's germline CDR1 is SGHTA and CDR2 FQGNSA. The CDR3 is 17 residues long. V lost 2 bases and J 2 bases, leaving 15 bases between the germline ends. CDR3 protein: CASSLSRQFQTNEKLFF. As DNA, the CDR3 is TGTGCCAGCAGCTTAAGTCGACAATTTCAGACTAATGAAAAACTGTTTTTT.

The rearrangement joins TRBV6-5 to TRBJ2-7, with D perhaps matching TRBD2 (6 bases). The V and J ends lost 6 bases and 6 bases respectively, with 18 bases between them. The CDR3 covers 14 residues. In germline, CDR1 is MNHEY, CDR2 SVGAGI. Here the CDR3 reads CASSLISRGSEQYF. In nucleotides, the CDR3 is TGTGCCAGCAGCCTAATCTCCCGGGGGAGCGAGCAGTACTTC.

Worth noting for this clone: The CDR3 does not close with the conserved phenylalanine or tryptophan, likely indicating a read error. The DNA is omitted, as the CDR3 cannot be located on it reliably, and the CDR3 follows TCRdb's listing. The rearrangement links TRBV10-1 to TRBJ2-7; the table's D call of TRBD2 was not tested on the DNA. Germline V gene data show CDR1 as WNHNN and CDR2 as SYGVQD (reference sequence). The CDR3 extends over 11 residues, inclusive of both ends. The CDR3 loop is CASSPGGGACA.

This chain connects TRBV28 to TRBJ1-1; D is perhaps TRBD1 (5 bases). The CDR3 is made up of 13 amino acids. Germline CDR1 is MDHEN and CDR2 is SYDVKM. Trimming shortened V by 7 bases and J by 0 bases, and 9 bases separated the two germline ends. The chain's CDR3 is CASIGVVNTEAFF. The DNA of the CDR3 is TGTGCCAGCATAGGGGTGGTGAACACTGAAGCTTTCTTT.

This chain connects TRBV6-5 to TRBJ2-3; possibly TRBD2 for D (5 bases). The CDR3 is 14 amino acids. Germline V lookup: CDR1 MNHEY, CDR2 SVGAGI. The V gene lost 3 bases and the J gene lost 2 bases, with 9 bases spanning the gap. CDR3 nucleotides: TGTGCCAGCAGTTATTCTAGCCTCACAGATACGCAGTATTTT. This gives the protein CASSYSSLTDTQYF.